Below are 22 T cell receptor beta chains sequenced from a single sample in a study of blood T cell repertoires in COVID-19. Profiled with immunoSEQ multiplex PCR; TCRdb holds only in-frame clones, not every one. The sample yields about 420,000 clones, about 90% seen once. The material sequenced was peripheral blood. All receptors derive from a young man with COVID-19, enrolled during active disease.

The chain uses TRBV9 and TRBJ2-2; 8 positions agree with TRBD1. The CDR3 is made up of 16 amino acids. After removal of 4 bases from V and 0 bases from J, the junction contained 5 bases not matched to a gene. Germline CDR1 is SGDLS and CDR2 is YYNGEE. Written as DNA, the CDR3 is TGTGCCAGCAGCAGAGACAGGGGCACGAACACCGGGGAGCTGTTTTTT. Its protein product is CASSRDRGTNTGELFF.

The sample holds one count of this clone. The chain combines TRBV10-3 with TRBJ1-5; weak D call: TRBD1 (6 bases). Trimming left V 0 bases short and J 7 bases short, with 16 bases between. The germline V gene encodes CDR1 ENHRY and CDR2 SYGVKD. CDR3 size: 16 residues. DNA of the CDR3: TGTGCCATCAGTGAGTCGAAGGGGGACCCTTTGCAGCCCCAGCATTTT. This sequence encodes CAISESKGDPLQPQHF.

Notes on this clone: Other DNA sequences in the sample encode the same CDR3. The CDR3 here is CASSQGTGDYEQYF. Written as DNA, the CDR3 is TGTGCCAGCAGCCAGGGGACAGGAGACTACGAGCAGTACTTC. The chain couples TRBV3-1 (or the pseudogene TRBV3-2) to TRBJ2-7, with 8 nucleotides matching TRBD1. V gave up 3 bases and J gave up 3 bases; unmatched junction bases: 4. Germline V gives CDR1 LGHDT, CDR2 YNNKEL (reference sequence). This CDR3 comprises 14 residues.

The chain recombines TRBV18 with TRBJ2-7; TRBD1 agrees at 7 bases. V lost 5 bases, J lost 1 base, and 2 bases stayed unmatched. The germline CDR1 and CDR2 sequences are KGHSH and LQKENI. The CDR3 covers 13 residues. CDR3: CASSETGSYEQYF. The CDR3 nucleotides read TGTGCCAGCTCAGAGACAGGGTCCTACGAGCAGTACTTC.

CDR3 in amino acids: CASSHPPGRTEAFF. CDR3 bases: TGTGCCAGCAGCCATCCCCCAGGCCGAACTGAAGCTTTCTTT. This sequence joins TRBV7-9 and TRBJ1-1; D not certain. CDR1 and CDR2 from the germline V gene are SEHNR and FQNEAQ (reference sequence). The CDR3 consists of 14 residues. V gave up 5 bases and J gave up 5 bases, with 15 bases separating them.

V is TRBV4-1 and J is TRBJ2-3; 10 bases fit TRBD2. Trimming took 3 bases from V and 3 from J; bases not matched to a gene: 3. Germline CDR1 is MGHRA and CDR2 is YSYEKL. This CDR3 region has 15 residues. CDR3: CASSHQAGGTDTQYF. The CDR3 region has the DNA TGCGCCAGCAGCCACCAAGCGGGAGGGACAGATACGCAGTATTTT.

A single count supports this clone. This chain joins TRBV24-1 and TRBJ2-2, with TRBD1 matching over 12 bases. The CDR3 covers 17 residues. In germline, CDR1 is KGHDR, CDR2 SFDVKD. Germline trimming cut 5 bases from V and 6 bases from J; bases unmatched to any gene: 9. CDR3 DNA: TGTGCCACCAGTGTCGCACCGGGACAGGGGGCGTCCGGGGAGCTGTTTTTT. It specifies CATSVAPGQGASGELFF.

The chain recombines TRBV3-1 (or the pseudogene TRBV3-2) with TRBJ1-2, with D unclear. Germline V lookup: CDR1 LGHDT, CDR2 YNNKEL (reference sequence). Trimming took 1 base from V and 4 from J, leaving 4 bases between them. This CDR3 comprises 12 residues. CDR3 nucleotide sequence: TGTGCCAGCAGCCAAGGTCTCTATGGCTACACCTTC. As protein: CASSQGLYGYTF.

The gene calls are TRBV3-1 (or the pseudogene TRBV3-2) and TRBJ2-2; 12 bases match TRBD1. The CDR3 is 15 residues long. After removal of 5 bases from V and 4 bases from J, the junction contained 2 bases not matched to a gene. Germline assignment: CDR1 LGHDT and CDR2 YNNKEL (reference sequence). DNA of the CDR3: TGTGCCAGCAGCTCGGGACAGGGGGCCACCGGGGAGCTGTTTTTT. Its protein product is CASSSGQGATGELFF.

This clone occurred once. The chain carries TRBV2 and TRBJ2-5, with D tentatively TRBD2 (6 bases). V was pared by 8 bases and J by 5 bases, with 12 bases between. The CDR3 runs to 12 residues. Germline V gene sequence: CDR1 SNHLY, CDR2 FYNNEI. DNA for the CDR3: TGTGCCAGCCGTAGGGAGGATGAGACCCAGTACTTC. It translates to CASRREDETQYF. The variable domain in full, with the rest retrieved from reference TRBV2 and TRBJ2-5, is EPEVTQTPSHQVTQMGQEVILRCVPISNHLYFYWYRQILGQKVEFLVSFYNNEISEKSEIFDDQFSVERPDGSNFTLKIRSTKLEDSAMYFCASRREDETQYFGPGTRLLVL.

This chain joins TRBV24-1 and TRBJ2-1; a weak D match, TRBD1 (6 bases). In germline, CDR1 is KGHDR, CDR2 SFDVKD. V was shortened by 0 bases and J by 5 bases, with 13 bases between the two germline ends. CDR3 length: 16 amino acids. Here the CDR3 DNA reads TGTGCCACCAGTGATTTGTCCTATACAGGGCACAATGAGCAGTTCTTC. Translated: CATSDLSYTGHNEQFF.

V usage is TRBV5-4 and J usage is TRBJ1-4, with 7 bases lining up with TRBD1. The CDR3 extends over 14 amino acids. The germline V gene has CDR1 SGHNT and CDR2 YYREEE (reference sequence). The V gene end was trimmed by 0 bases and the J gene end by 7 bases; junction bases not matched to a gene: 3. CDR3 sequence (DNA): TGTGCCAGCAGCTTGGAACAGGGGAGTGAAAAACTGTTTTTT. Translation: CASSLEQGSEKLFF. Complete variable domain (other parts from reference TRBV5-4 and TRBJ1-4): ETGVTQSPTHLIKTRGQQVTLRCSSQSGHNTVSWYQQALGQGPQFIFQYYREEENGRGNFPPRFSGLQFPNYSSELNVNALELDDSALYLCASSLEQGSEKLFFGSGTQLSVL.

A word on this clone: Other DNA variants within this sample encode the same CDR3. The chain is built from TRBV5-1 and TRBJ2-7; a weak D match, TRBD1 (6 bases). Germline V lookup: CDR1 SGHRS, CDR2 YFSETQ. CDR3 length: 13 residues. V lost 4 bases, J lost 1 base, and 9 bases lay in between. CDR3 residues: CASSRGQSYEQYF. For the CDR3, the DNA is TGCGCCAGCAGCCGTGGACAGTCCTACGAGCAGTACTTC.

The J gene is TRBJ2-1, the V gene TRBV19; D is uncertain. Trimming took off 4 bases at V and 3 bases at J, with 7 bases between the two ends. Germline loops: CDR1 LNHDA, CDR2 SQIVND (reference sequence). The CDR3 is made up of 13 amino acids. Written as DNA, the CDR3 is TGTGCCAGTAGTACAGGCTACTACAATGAGCAGTTCTTC. It yields the protein CASSTGYYNEQFF. Supplemented by reference TRBV19 and TRBJ2-1, the full variable domain reads DGGITQSPKYLFRKEGQNVTLSCEQNLNHDAMYWYRQDPGQGLRLIYYSQIVNDFQKGDIAEGYSVSREKKESFPLTVTSAQKNPTAFYLCASSTGYYNEQFFGPGTRLTVL.

This sequence joins TRBV14 and TRBJ1-1; D ambiguous. The V end was cut by 4 bases, the J end by 1 base, with 7 bases between. The V gene's germline CDR1 is SGHDN and CDR2 FVKESK. The CDR3 consists of 13 residues. The CDR3 region has the DNA TGTGCCAGCAGCCGAAGCGGGAACACTGAAGCTTTCTTT. Its translation is CASSRSGNTEAFF. The full variable domain, with the rest looked up from reference TRBV14 and TRBJ1-1, is EAGVTQFPSHSVIEKGQTVTLRCDPISGHDNLYWYRRVMGKEIKFLLHFVKESKQDESGMPNNRFLAERTGGTYSTLKVQPAELEDSGVYFCASSRSGNTEAFFGQGTRLTVV.

This rearrangement joins TRBV4-1 to TRBJ1-5, with D maybe TRBD1 (6 bases). CDR1 is MGHRA, CDR2 YSYEKL, per germline. The CDR3 is 18 residues long. Trimming shortened V by 4 bases and J by 1 base, and 20 bases separated the two germline ends. The CDR3 region is CASSRQATGSSSNQPQHF. The DNA of the CDR3 is TGCGCCAGCAGCCGGCAGGCAACAGGGTCGTCGAGCAATCAGCCCCAGCATTTT.

This chain uses TRBV7-9 with TRBJ1-1; D unresolved. Trimming pared 6 bases from V and 7 bases from J, leaving 18 bases between. The CDR3 spans 14 residues. Germline V lookup: CDR1 SEHNR, CDR2 FQNEAQ (reference sequence). Here the CDR3 DNA reads TGTGCCAGCAGGTCTGCCCCTACAGATGTTGAAGCTTTCTTT. It codes for CASRSAPTDVEAFF.

The J gene is TRBJ2-1, the V gene TRBV3-1 (or the pseudogene TRBV3-2); 9 bases fit TRBD1. The CDR3 is 17 amino acids. Trimming removed 3 bases from V and 4 bases from J; junction bases left unmatched: 10. Germline assignment: CDR1 LGHDT and CDR2 YNNKEL (reference sequence). DNA for the CDR3: TGTGCCAGCAGCCACCAAGCCGGGACAGGGTCTTACAATGAGCAGTTCTTC. This encodes CASSHQAGTGSYNEQFF.

This clone was seen once. V and J are TRBV14 and TRBJ2-7; TRBD1 aligns across 7 bases. CDR3 size: 15 residues. V shed 6 bases, J shed 3 bases, and the junction held 11 bases outside the gene matches. CDR1 SGHDN and CDR2 FVKESK come from the germline V gene. CDR3 coding DNA: TGTGCCAGCAGTCCCGGGACAGTTGGAGACTACGAGCAGTACTTC. Its protein product is CASSPGTVGDYEQYF. Looking up the rest from reference TRBV14 and TRBJ2-7 gives the full variable domain: EAGVTQFPSHSVIEKGQTVTLRCDPISGHDNLYWYRRVMGKEIKFLLHFVKESKQDESGMPNNRFLAERTGGTYSTLKVQPAELEDSGVYFCASSPGTVGDYEQYFGPGTRLTVT.

This clone was detected only once. CDR3 sequence (DNA): TGTGCCTGGAGTGGGCGGGACTATGGCTACACCTTC. Translation gives CAWSGRDYGYTF. This chain joins TRBV30 and TRBJ1-2, with D uncertain. The CDR3 extends over 12 amino acids. Germline V gene sequence: CDR1 GTSNPN, CDR2 SVGIG (reference sequence). Trimming took off 1 base at V and 3 bases at J, with 6 bases between the two ends.

The V gene is TRBV5-1, the J gene TRBJ2-1; the D gene is possibly TRBD2 (6 bases). Germline V gene sequence: CDR1 SGHRS, CDR2 YFSETQ. Deletions cut 6 bases from V and 5 bases from J, with 21 bases between. The CDR3 runs to 16 residues. CDR3 protein: CASTYIGTPEDNEQFF. Here the CDR3 DNA reads TGCGCCAGCACCTACATCGGGACTCCGGAAGACAATGAGCAGTTCTTC.

The chain is built from TRBV3-1 (or the pseudogene TRBV3-2) and TRBJ2-5; 12 nucleotides line up with TRBD2. The CDR3 loop spans 17 amino acids. Germline V gene sequence: CDR1 LGHDT, CDR2 YNNKEL (reference sequence). Trimming cost V 3 bases and J 4 bases; bases outside gene matches: 9. The CDR3 DNA reads TGTGCCAGCAGCCATCGTTTGGGACTAGCGGGCTTAGAGACCCAGTACTTC. It codes for CASSHRLGLAGLETQYF.